The 18 T cell receptor beta chains given below trace back to one sample, sequenced in a study of blood T cell repertoires in COVID-19. Data came from immunoSEQ multiplex PCR; TCRdb stores just in-frame clones and leaves some out. This sample has about 60,000 clones; 88% occur once, and the top ten carry under 5.5%. The sequenced sample consisted of peripheral blood. Source of these receptors: a man aged 55 to 70 with acute or convalescent COVID-19.

This chain connects TRBV21-1 to TRBJ2-3; the table assigns TRBD2, which was not confirmed against the DNA. TRBV21-1 counts as a pseudogene. This CDR3 contains 14 residues. CDR3 sequence: CASVGGRGRDTQYF. The CDR3 DNA reads TGTGCCAGCGTGGGGGGAAGGGGAAGAGATACGCAGTATTTT.

The chain recombines TRBV13 with TRBJ2-2; 9 positions match TRBD2. The germline V gene encodes CDR1 PRHDT and CDR2 FYEKMQ (reference sequence). The CDR3 spans 16 residues. The V segment lost 2 bases and the J segment 5 bases; nucleotides outside the gene matches: 6. The DNA for the CDR3 is TGTGCCAGCAGCTTAACTAGCGGGCAGGGGACCGGGGAGCTGTTTTTT. It specifies CASSLTSGQGTGELFF.

The chain joins TRBV11-2 to TRBJ2-2, with 9 bases fitting TRBD2. The V gene end was trimmed by 4 bases and the J gene end by 5 bases; junction bases not matched to a gene: 17. The CDR3 sequence is 19 residues long. Germline-derived CDR1 and CDR2 are SGHAT and FQNNGV. The CDR3 DNA reads TGTGCCAGCAGCTCCCTACGTGATAGCGGGAGAGGAAGGACCGGGGAGCTGTTTTTT. This codes for CASSSLRDSGRGRTGELFF.

The V call is TRBV19, the J call TRBJ2-1, with 8 bases aligning to TRBD1. The germline V gene has CDR1 LNHDA and CDR2 SQIVND (reference sequence). J gave up 7 bases and V 6 bases, and 2 bases lay outside the gene matches. The CDR3 runs to 12 residues. The CDR3 region is CASRDRGNEQFF. In nucleotides, the CDR3 is TGTGCCAGTAGAGACAGGGGAAATGAGCAGTTCTTC.

The chain is built from TRBV24-1 and TRBJ2-3; D perhaps matches TRBD2 (7 bases). Trimming cost V 0 bases and J 5 bases, with 11 bases left between them. Germline CDR1 KGHDR, CDR2 SFDVKD. CDR3 length equals 15 residues. The CDR3, as DNA: TGTGCCACCAGTGATTTGACAGGGAGGGAAGATACGCAGTATTTT. Its protein is CATSDLTGREDTQYF.

The gene calls are TRBV5-4 and TRBJ2-4; 8 positions agree with TRBD1. The CDR3 extends over 14 amino acids. CDR1 is SGHNT, CDR2 YYREEE, per germline (reference sequence). Germline trimming cut 4 bases from V and 9 bases from J; bases unmatched to any gene: 9. Here the CDR3 DNA reads TGTGCCAGCAGCCCGACAGGGGATGGAGGCATTCAGTACTTC. Encoded protein: CASSPTGDGGIQYF.

The rearrangement links TRBV11-1 to TRBJ2-3, with TRBD1 as a possible D gene (7 bases). Trimming left V 4 bases short and J 3 bases short, with 11 bases between. The CDR3 length is 14 residues. Germline loops: CDR1 SGHAT, CDR2 FQDESV (reference sequence). The CDR3 sequence is CASSSSGGTDTQYF. In DNA, the CDR3 is TGTGCCAGCAGCTCCTCAGGGGGGACAGATACGCAGTATTTT.

The CDR3 here is CASKYGRGRGAFF. The CDR3 DNA is TGTGCCAGTAAGTATGGTAGGGGCAGAGGAGCTTTCTTT. The chain employs TRBV19 and TRBJ1-1; TRBD1 might be the D (5 bases). The CDR3 has 13 residues. Trimming took off 7 bases at V and 10 bases at J, with 19 bases between the two ends. The germline gives CDR1 LNHDA, CDR2 SQIVND (reference sequence).

The chain uses TRBV3-1 (or the pseudogene TRBV3-2) and TRBJ1-4; D call uncertain. Germline V gene lookup returns CDR1 LGHDT and CDR2 YNNKEL (reference sequence). V was clipped by 2 bases and J by 8 bases, with 9 bases between them. CDR3 length equals 13 residues. The CDR3 region is CASSQLLGEKLFF. CDR3 bases: TGTGCCAGCAGCCAACTTCTCGGGGAAAAACTGTTTTTT.

The J gene is TRBJ2-7, the V gene TRBV19; 9 bases match TRBD2. The germline gives CDR1 LNHDA, CDR2 SQIVND (reference sequence). The junction had 3 bases not matched to a gene; V was cut back by 5 bases and J by 4 bases. The CDR3 length is 13 residues. CDR3 nucleotide sequence: TGTGCCAGTAGTCGAAGCGGGAGGTACGAGCAGTACTTC. It codes for CASSRSGRYEQYF.

This chain connects TRBV6-5 to TRBJ2-1, with 7 bases identical to TRBD1. Germline CDR1 is MNHEY and CDR2 is SVGAGI. The CDR3 extends over 13 amino acids. Germline trimming cut 2 bases from V and 12 bases from J; bases unmatched to any gene: 7. The CDR3 DNA reads TGTGCCAGCAGTTACCGTAGAGGGGGCGGGCAGTTCTTC. Residues: CASSYRRGGGQFF.

With respect to this clone: Germline is not matched at one junction end, which may reflect a read error. The V call is TRBV20-1, the J call TRBJ2-3; 15 bases agree with TRBD2. CDR1 and CDR2 (germline): DFQATT, SNEGSKA (reference sequence). The CDR3 runs 11 residues. The CDR3 spells CSATGLAGGHF. CDR3 bases: TGCAGTGCTACAGGACTAGCGGGAGGGCATTTT.

This chain links TRBV28 with TRBJ2-1; TRBD1 matches 11 bases. V lost 10 bases to trimming and J lost 6 bases; unmatched junction nucleotides: 8. Per germline, CDR1 MDHEN and CDR2 SYDVKM. The CDR3 contains 14 residues. In DNA form, the CDR3 reads TGTGCCACCAAGAACGGACAGGGGGCCAATGAGCAGTTCTTC. Its protein is CATKNGQGANEQFF.

This clone was detected only a few times. J is TRBJ1-6 and V is TRBV5-1; D remains ambiguous. V was pared by 0 bases and J by 9 bases, with 10 bases between. This CDR3 contains 14 residues. The germline V gene encodes CDR1 SGHRS and CDR2 YFSETQ. CDR3 loop: CASSLEPGGSPLHF. CDR3 DNA sequence: TGCGCCAGCAGCTTGGAGCCTGGCGGTTCACCCCTCCACTTT.

The V call is TRBV6-5, the J call TRBJ2-1, with 8 bases that match TRBD2. CDR1 is MNHEY, CDR2 SVGAGI, per germline. Unmatched junction bases numbered 7, after V lost 7 bases and J lost 2 bases. The CDR3 has 15 residues. For the CDR3, the DNA is TGTGCCAGCACTACACTAGCGGCGACCTACAATGAGCAGTTCTTC. Translation: CASTTLAATYNEQFF.

The chain has TRBV24-1 and TRBJ1-4; a possible D gene is TRBD1 (6 bases). In germline, CDR1 is KGHDR, CDR2 SFDVKD. This CDR3 region has 15 residues. V shed 3 bases and J shed 10 bases, with 17 bases lying between them. CDR3: CATSDEGPEGGKLFF. CDR3 sequence (DNA): TGTGCCACCAGTGATGAGGGGCCGGAAGGGGGAAAACTGTTTTTT.

This clone was seen more than once but under ten times. The CDR3 reads CASSLGTDSYEQYF. In DNA, the CDR3 is TGTGCCAGCAGTTTAGGGACTGACTCCTACGAGCAGTACTTC. The chain links TRBV28 to TRBJ2-7; D might be TRBD2 (6 bases). V was clipped by 2 bases and J by 0 bases, with 8 bases between them. This CDR3 spans 14 amino acids. The germline V gene has CDR1 MDHEN and CDR2 SYDVKM.

This chain uses TRBV5-1 with TRBJ1-2; a weak D match, TRBD1 (5 bases). Germline CDR1 and CDR2: SGHRS and YFSETQ. V lost 1 base to trimming and J lost 13 bases, with 17 bases between them. The CDR3 loop spans 13 amino acids. In DNA, the CDR3 is TGCGCCAGCAGCTTGAAGTTGGACACAGTTATCACCTTC. Protein product: CASSLKLDTVITF.